Below, one T cell receptor (beta chain) is given with its context. Antigen unknown. This entry belongs to a study of long-term antiretroviral therapy in people with HIV. Study-wide results and caveats: The data indicate that diversity increased after ART but remained below transplant donor controls. Blood in the study was drawn between the mid-2000s and the late 2010s, possibly under older ART regimens, which may be less effective than current ones. Repertoires in HIV (unlike those of controls) had narrower CDR3 length ranges.

Trimming took 3 bases from V and 3 from J, leaving 9 bases between them. The germline CDR1 and CDR2 sequences are LNHDA and SQIVND (reference sequence). The CDR3 has 13 residues. Researchers ran immunoSEQ v3.0 at survey level. Produced via immunoSEQ multiplex PCR; TCRdb's table is partial and in-frame only. The sample consists of 20,000 or so clones, about four fifths of them appearing once. The sequencing used unsorted PBMCs, collected 4.4 years after starting antiretroviral therapy. This rearrangement joins TRBV19 to TRBJ2-7; D ambiguous. The sequence derives from a young man with HIV. The CDR3 bases are TGTGCCAGTAGTATGGTACATTACTACGAGCAGTACTTC. Translated, it gives CASSMVHYYEQYF.